Below are 27 T cell receptor beta chains sequenced from a single sample in a study of T cells in Graves' hyperthyroidism and ophthalmopathy (dated by TCRdb to the late 2010s). The receptor library was made with multiplex PCR. Sequencing was carried out with an Illumina HiSeq 2000. The TCR beta CDR3 regions were amplified from the RNA transcripts. The TCR CDR3 was subjected to a first round of RT-PCR using the HTBI primer set and the Qiagen OneStep RT-PCR kit. TCRdb reanalyzed the raw reads on its own, using fastp at Q25 for trimming and MiXCR for clone calling, and kept in-frame beta chains. Entries are consolidated by CDR3 protein sequence, retaining the most common genes and DNA. Within this sample are approximately 620,000 distinct CDR3 sequences, with approximately 15% of them counted one time only. The ten biggest clones cover less than 3.5% of the sample. Sequences were obtained from blood. All receptors derive from a woman in her thirties or forties with Graves' ophthalmopathy.

This clonotype was recorded many times. The V call is TRBV20-1, the J call TRBJ2-3; D uncertain. CDR1 DFQATT and CDR2 SNEGSKA come from the germline V gene (reference sequence). This CDR3 spans 13 amino acids. V shed 1 base and J shed 2 bases, with 7 bases lying between them. The CDR3 nucleotides read TGCAGTGCTAGAGGCCAGGCCACAGATACGCAGTATTTT. This translates into CSARGQATDTQYF.

This clonotype was detected a few times. The chain couples TRBV19 to TRBJ1-1; maybe TRBD1 (5 bases). V shed 4 bases and J shed 0 bases, with 9 bases lying between them. The CDR3 contains 14 residues. Germline V gene data show CDR1 as LNHDA and CDR2 as SQIVND (reference sequence). The CDR3 loop reads CASSRQPMNTEAFF. CDR3 DNA: TGTGCCAGTAGTAGACAGCCCATGAACACTGAAGCTTTCTTT.

This clonotype was seen repeatedly, ten times or more. The chain combines TRBV11-2 with TRBJ2-3, with D maybe TRBD1 (5 bases). V was pared by 3 bases and J by 4 bases, with 5 bases between. The CDR3 sequence is 12 residues long. Germline lookup yields CDR1 SGHAT and CDR2 FQNNGV. CDR3 in amino acids: CASSLGPDTQYF. The CDR3 DNA follows: TGTGCCAGCAGCTTGGGGCCAGATACGCAGTATTTT.

Worth noting for this clonotype: A much larger clone differs by one base, so this may be a read error. This chain uses TRBV3-1 with TRBJ1-2; TRBD1 is a possible D gene (6 bases). CDR1 LGHDT and CDR2 YNNKEL come from the germline V gene (reference sequence). This CDR3 has 14 residues. Trimming removed 0 bases at V and 9 bases at J, with 14 bases between. DNA for the CDR3: TGTGCCAGCAGCCAAGATTCCCACGGGGGCAGCTACACCTTC. This sequence encodes CASSQDSHGGSYTF.

This clonotype was seen ten or more times. CDR3 sequence (DNA): TGTGCCAGCGGGCCTAGAGAGACCCAGTACTTC. This sequence encodes CASGPRETQYF. The chain links TRBV12-3 or TRBV12-4 to TRBJ2-5; the D is unclear. V lost 8 bases, J lost 4 bases, and 8 bases lay in between. The CDR3 has 11 residues.

The V gene is TRBV30, the J gene TRBJ1-3; D unresolved. Germline CDR1 and CDR2: GTSNPN and SVGIG (reference sequence). V was pared by 5 bases and J by 0 bases, with 14 bases between. The CDR3 totals 15 residues. CDR3: CAWENLGISGNTIYF. The CDR3 nucleotides read TGTGCCTGGGAAAACCTTGGGATCTCTGGAAACACCATATATTTT.

This clonotype was observed at least ten times. J is TRBJ2-5 and V is TRBV18; D gene ambiguous. Trimming left V 6 bases short and J 4 bases short, with 12 bases between. The CDR3 contains 13 residues. Germline CDR1 is KGHSH and CDR2 is LQKENI. The CDR3 loop is CASSPDFRETQYF. The CDR3 nucleotides are TGTGCCAGCTCGCCCGATTTTAGAGAGACCCAGTACTTC.

Turning to this clonotype: With a much larger clone just one base away, this may be a read error. J is TRBJ2-1 and V is TRBV19; weak D call: TRBD2 (5 bases). The CDR3 is made up of 15 amino acids. The germline CDR1 and CDR2 sequences are LNHDA and SQIVND (reference sequence). The V end was cut by 3 bases, the J end by 8 bases, with 17 bases between. In DNA, the CDR3 is TGTGCCAGTAGTATGGGCCTAGCTTATTTCGATGAGCAGTTCTTC. Translating gives CASSMGLAYFDEQFF.

The chain employs TRBV11-2 and TRBJ2-3; TRBD2 might be the D (6 bases). This CDR3 contains 16 residues. CDR1 SGHAT and CDR2 FQNNGV come from the germline V gene. Trimming took 3 bases from V and 2 from J, leaving 15 bases between them. The CDR3 sequence: CASSFPVAGTTDTQYF. The CDR3 DNA sequence: TGTGCCAGCAGCTTTCCGGTTGCGGGGACCACAGATACGCAGTATTTT.

This clonotype has only a few counts. This chain links TRBV28 with TRBJ1-6; D unclear. The CDR3 runs to 14 residues. Trimming shortened V by 3 bases and J by 9 bases, and 12 bases separated the two germline ends. Germline loops: CDR1 MDHEN, CDR2 SYDVKM. CDR3 DNA: TGTGCCAGCAGTTTGGCCCAAGTGGGTTCACCCCTCCACTTT. It is translated as CASSLAQVGSPLHF.

This clonotype was detected only a few times. This chain joins TRBV5-1 and TRBJ2-7; 9 bases map to TRBD1. The CDR3 loop spans 14 amino acids. V dropped 5 bases and J dropped 5; count of bases not matched to a gene: 8. Germline loops: CDR1 SGHRS, CDR2 YFSETQ. CDR3 protein: CASSLDRGINEQYF. CDR3 coding DNA: TGCGCCAGCAGTTTAGACAGGGGGATCAACGAGCAGTACTTC. The full variable domain, in which reference TRBV5-1 and TRBJ2-7 provide the parts outside the CDR3, is KAGVTQTPRYLIKTRGQQVTLSCSPISGHRSVSWYQQTPGQGLQFLFEYFSETQRNKGNFPGRFSGRQFSNSRSEMNVSTLELGDSALYLCASSLDRGINEQYFGPGTRLTVT.

On this clonotype: A single base separates this from a much larger clone, so it may be a read error. This chain joins TRBV12-3 or TRBV12-4 and TRBJ2-7; D is unresolved. This CDR3 has 11 amino acids. The germline V and J ends were trimmed by 6 bases and 2 bases, with 5 bases remaining between them. DNA of the CDR3: TGTGCCAGCAGGTTCGCCTACGAGCAGTACTTC. Amino acid sequence: CASRFAYEQYF.

This clonotype has a single count. This may be a read error: a much more frequent sequence differs by one nucleotide. The rearrangement links TRBV6-2 or TRBV6-3 to TRBJ2-5, with unresolved D. Germline V gene sequence: CDR1 MNHEY, CDR2 SVGEGT. The CDR3 is 13 residues long. CDR3 sequence reads: CTSSVAASETQYF. The DNA for the CDR3 is TGTACCAGCAGTGTGGCAGCGAGTGAGACCCAGTACTTC.

The chain combines TRBV9 with TRBJ2-7; D not resolved. V shed 5 bases and J shed 7 bases, with 10 bases lying between them. The CDR3 covers 11 residues. The germline V gene encodes CDR1 SGDLS and CDR2 YYNGEE. CDR3 sequence reads: CASRVLREQYF. CDR3 DNA sequence: TGTGCCAGCAGGGTGTTGCGTGAGCAGTACTTC.

The rearrangement uses TRBV2 and TRBJ1-6, with 7 bases fitting TRBD1. Looked up from germline, CDR1 is SNHLY and CDR2 is FYNNEI. V lost 6 bases, J lost 9 bases, and 5 bases stayed unmatched. The CDR3 has 13 amino acids. The CDR3 protein is CASRGTVGSPLHF. The CDR3 nucleotides are TGTGCCAGCAGGGGGACAGTCGGTTCACCCCTCCACTTT.

This clonotype showed up just a few times. V is TRBV20-1 and J is TRBJ1-1; 8 bases line up with TRBD1. V shed 5 bases and J 4 bases; nucleotides not matched to a gene: 12. CDR3 size: 15 residues. Germline assignment: CDR1 DFQATT and CDR2 SNEGSKA (reference sequence). This CDR3 is CSARPGGAGTTEAFF. CDR3 DNA sequence: TGCAGTGCTCGCCCAGGGGGCGCGGGTACCACTGAAGCTTTCTTT.

The chain has TRBV2 and TRBJ2-3, with TRBD2 matching 7 bases. Germline CDR1 is SNHLY and CDR2 is FYNNEI. Trimming took 0 bases from V and 2 from J; bases not matched to a gene: 2. The CDR3 covers 15 residues. CDR3 in amino acids: CASSEAGGSTDTQYF. In nucleotides, the CDR3 is TGTGCCAGCAGTGAAGCGGGGGGGTCCACAGATACGCAGTATTTT.

This sequence joins TRBV19 and TRBJ1-5; no firm D call. Germline CDR1 LNHDA, CDR2 SQIVND (reference sequence). The CDR3 is 13 amino acids. The V end was cut by 3 bases, the J end by 0 bases, with 3 bases between. The CDR3 DNA reads TGTGCCAGTAGTATGAGTAGCAATCAGCCCCAGCATTTT. Its translation is CASSMSSNQPQHF.

The chain couples TRBV29-1 to TRBJ2-3; 12 bases agree with TRBD2. The germline CDR1 and CDR2 sequences are SQVTM and ANQGSEA. V lost 3 bases and J lost 2; bases outside the gene matches: 3. The CDR3 is 15 amino acids. CDR3 nucleotides: TGCAGCGTTGAGACTAGCGGGAGTGTCACAGATACGCAGTATTTT. It translates to CSVETSGSVTDTQYF.

This chain connects TRBV6-1 to TRBJ1-1; D gene uncertain. Trimming removed 8 bases from V and 1 base from J, with 8 bases in between. CDR1 MNHNS and CDR2 SASEGT come from the germline V gene. CDR3 length equals 12 residues. CDR3 loop: CASAPQNTEAFF. The CDR3 nucleotides are TGTGCCAGCGCCCCACAGAACACTGAAGCTTTCTTT.

This clonotype showed up many times. This chain uses TRBV6-1 with TRBJ2-3; weak D call: TRBD1 (7 bases). The length of the CDR3 is 15 residues. Germline V CDR1 and CDR2: MNHNS, SASEGT. The germline V and J ends were trimmed by 6 bases and 1 base, with 14 bases remaining between them. CDR3 amino acids: CASSHSRGGTDTQYF. CDR3 coding DNA: TGTGCCAGCAGCCATAGCAGGGGGGGCACAGATACGCAGTATTTT.

This clonotype has at least ten counts. The rearrangement links TRBV6-1 to TRBJ2-5; 11 nucleotides match TRBD2. Germline CDR1 is MNHNS and CDR2 is SASEGT. This CDR3 has 14 residues. Trimming removed 9 bases from V and 1 base from J; junction bases left unmatched: 4. As DNA, the CDR3 is TGTGCCAGTCTAGCGGGGGGCCCCCAAGAGACCCAGTACTTC. Translating it yields CASLAGGPQETQYF.

This clonotype came up many times. The chain combines TRBV3-1 with TRBJ2-3; the D gene is possibly TRBD2 (6 bases). CDR3 length: 15 amino acids. Germline CDR1 and CDR2: LGHDT and YNNKEL (reference sequence). Trimming removed 1 base from V and 0 bases from J, with 8 bases in between. For the CDR3, the DNA is TGTGCCAGCAGCCAAGCGGGGACTAGCACAGATACGCAGTATTTT. It codes for CASSQAGTSTDTQYF.

The V call is TRBV19, the J call TRBJ2-4; D not resolved. The CDR3 loop spans 16 amino acids. Germline V gives CDR1 LNHDA, CDR2 SQIVND (reference sequence). Between the trimmed V and J ends, which lost 4 bases and 0 bases, there was a span of 13 bases. CDR3 nucleotides: TGTGCCAGTAGTACCGAGGATCTCCTAGCCAAAAACATTCAGTACTTC. Its protein product is CASSTEDLLAKNIQYF.

This clonotype was seen many times. The J gene is TRBJ1-1, the V gene TRBV7-3; tentatively, D is TRBD1 (5 bases). CDR3 length equals 14 residues. The germline V and J ends were trimmed by 2 bases and 3 bases, with 10 bases remaining between them. The germline V gene encodes CDR1 SGHTA and CDR2 FQGTGA. CDR3 sequence: CASSLVVGDTEAFF. Written as DNA, the CDR3 is TGTGCCAGCAGCTTAGTGGTAGGGGACACTGAAGCTTTCTTT. The full variable domain, completed using reference TRBV7-3 and TRBJ1-1, is GAGVSQTPSNKVTEKGKYVELRCDPISGHTALYWYRQSLGQGPEFLIYFQGTGAADDSGLPNDRFFAVRPEGSVSTLKIQRTERGDSAVYLCASSLVVGDTEAFFGQGTRLTVV.

This chain links TRBV3-1 with TRBJ2-5; a weak D match, TRBD1 (5 bases). This CDR3 is built from 14 residues. Trimming removed 2 bases at V and 1 base at J, with 8 bases between. The germline CDR1 and CDR2 sequences are LGHDT and YNNKEL (reference sequence). CDR3 protein: CASSQRRGQETQYF. In nucleotides, the CDR3 is TGTGCCAGCAGCCAAAGAAGGGGCCAAGAGACCCAGTACTTC.

The sample holds many counts of this clonotype. The chain recombines TRBV28 with TRBJ2-3, with D tentatively TRBD1 or TRBD2 (5 bases each). There are 12 residues in the CDR3. Trimming cost V 10 bases and J 1 base, with 9 bases left between them. In germline, CDR1 is MDHEN, CDR2 SYDVKM. The CDR3 region is CATRGGTDTQYF. The CDR3 DNA reads as TGTGCCACCCGAGGGGGCACAGATACGCAGTATTTT.